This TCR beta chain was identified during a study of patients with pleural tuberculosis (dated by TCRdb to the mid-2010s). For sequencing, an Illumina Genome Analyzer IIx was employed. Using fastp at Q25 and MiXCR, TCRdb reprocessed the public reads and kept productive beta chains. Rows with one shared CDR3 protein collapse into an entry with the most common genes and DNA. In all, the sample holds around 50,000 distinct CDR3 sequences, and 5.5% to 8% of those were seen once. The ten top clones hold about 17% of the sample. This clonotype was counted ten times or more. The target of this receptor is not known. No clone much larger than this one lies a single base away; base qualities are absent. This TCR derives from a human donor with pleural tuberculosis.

CDR3 sequence: CASTRGGSSTEAFF. The DNA sequence is as follows: TGTGCCAGCACCCGAGGAGGGAGTTCCACTGAAGCTTTCTTT. The rearrangement combines TRBV28 with TRBJ1-1, with no confidently assigned D gene. CDR1 and CDR2, per the germline V gene, are MDHEN and SYDVKM. V and J are truncated by 7 bases and 4 bases respectively, leaving an intervening sequence of 16 bases. The CDR3 holds 14 amino acids from the cysteine to the phenylalanine. Solely the CDR3 DNA is kept, with 42 bases framed from the first base. The full variable domain, completed from the reference TRBV28 and TRBJ1-1 proteins outside the CDR3, reads DVKVTQSSRYLVKRTGEKVFLECVQDMDHENMFWYRQDPGLGLRLIYFSYDVKMKEKGDIPEGYSVSREKKERFSLILESASTNQTSMYLCASTRGGSSTEAFFGQGTRLTVV.